The rows below give T cell receptor beta chains drawn from one sample of a study of cytomegalovirus exposure and HLA in healthy donors. Clones were read by immunoSEQ multiplex PCR, and TCRdb kept only the in-frame ones, dropping some. The table records around 120,000 clones, 55% to 65% of them present only once. The sample consisted of PBMCs. The receptors were sampled from a woman in her thirties or forties in good health and CMV-seropositive. The conserved cysteine and the conserved F or W are not part of the CDR3 here. The D gene is left open where the match is weak.

d_call j_call v_call cdr3_aa
- TRBJ2-3 TRBV11-2 ASSPGLPKLTDTQY
- TRBJ2-3 TRBV7-9 ASSLTAVVTDTQY
- TRBJ1-2 TRBV5-6 ASSLTGDLANYGYT
TRBD1 TRBJ2-4 TRBV5-3 ARSSHGQGAAKNIQY
TRBD2 TRBJ2-5 TRBV5-8 ASSSDGLAVRETQY
- TRBJ2-7 TRBV6-6 ASSSDYPYSSYEQY
- TRBJ2-7 TRBV9 ASSVGRDYEQY
- TRBJ1-2 TRBV9 ASSVVGGIGYT
- TRBJ1-1 TRBV7-9 ASSSPGGRPEAF
- TRBJ2-7 TRBV29-1 SVGATVGLFYEQY
TRBD2 TRBJ2-7 TRBV15 ATSRAGGPGEQY
- TRBJ1-1 TRBV7-9 ASSSQGYTEAF
- TRBJ1-5 TRBV7-9 ASSLGEGTEGNQPQH
- TRBJ1-1 TRBV16 ASSQFQGLGPEAF
- TRBJ2-1 TRBV7-6 ASSLAFSGDEQF
- TRBJ2-5 TRBV25-1 ASTRGGGYEQY
- TRBJ1-1 TRBV4-2 ASSQGGQLNTEAF
- TRBJ2-2 TRBV27 ASRQGTGELF
- TRBJ1-3 TRBV5-6 ASSFIGTYGNTIY
- TRBJ1-1 TRBV29-1 SVGAGQNTEAF
- TRBJ1-1 TRBV11-2 ASSLVLAEWYTEAF
TRBD1 TRBJ2-3 TRBV29-1 SLSGTVSTDTQY
- TRBJ1-1 TRBV30 AWSVIRGTGNTEAF
- TRBJ2-3 TRBV4-3 ASSQDRSTDTQY
- TRBJ1-4 TRBV6-5 ASSSEGATNEKLF
TRBD1 TRBJ2-5 TRBV25-1 ASSEVGPGGETQY
- TRBJ1-1 TRBV4-3 ASSQEWRSLNWLS
TRBD2 TRBJ2-1 TRBV7-2 ASSLALPSGRGWNEQF
- TRBJ2-7 TRBV7-6 ASSFSGETYEQY
- TRBJ1-5 TRBV15 ATSSALLGVNQPQH
- - TRBV6-5 ASRPQGGAYEQY
- TRBJ1-4 TRBV30 AWSVGAGEKLF